Listed below are T cell receptor beta chains from one sample, sequenced in a study of T cells after yellow fever vaccination. TCRdb called the 5' RACE reads again in MiXCR, with one record for every CDR3 protein. The sample carries about 220,000 distinct CDR3 sequences, 6.7% recorded once. Source: CD4+ T cells sorted from PBMCs, taken on the day of the yellow fever booster vaccination. These receptors were obtained from a man aged 25-40 years who received the YFV17D yellow fever vaccine. Both conserved end residues are part of each CDR3. D genes are given only for firm matches. Clone size is stated in some rows and not others, as once, few, many or a class when expanded.

>15|TRBV7-8|TRBD1|TRBJ1-1|few
CASSLRRTGGSEAFF
TGTGCCAGCAGCTTACGGAGGACAGGGGGTTCTGAAGCTTTCTTT
>13|TRBV7-2|NA|TRBJ2-5|many
CASSPPSRQVPYF
TGTGCCAGCAGCCCCCCATCCCGACAGGTCCCGTACTTC
>16|TRBV5-1|TRBD1|TRBJ2-5|NA
CASSPEGDRGPETQYF
TGCGCCAGCAGCCCGGAGGGGGACAGGGGGCCAGAGACCCAGTACTTC
>18|TRBV11-2|TRBD2|TRBJ2-7|NA
CASSSFGLARTSSYEQYF
TGTGCCAGCAGCTCCTTCGGACTAGCGAGAACAAGCTCCTACGAGCAGTACTTC
>11|TRBV20-1|TRBD1|TRBJ2-1|few
CSAGTGNEQFF
TGCAGTGCTGGGACAGGGAATGAGCAGTTCTTC
>15|TRBV5-1|NA|TRBJ2-5|few
CASSSGGSTSETQYF
TGCGCCAGCAGCTCCGGGGGCAGCACCTCAGAGACCCAGTACTTC
>12|TRBV28|NA|TRBJ2-1|many
CASSFAANEQFF
TGTGCCAGCAGTTTTGCGGCTAATGAGCAGTTCTTC
>19|TRBV27|TRBD2|TRBJ2-3|few
CASSLGIRTSGKPTDTQYF
TGTGCCAGCAGTTTAGGGATACGGACTAGCGGGAAACCCACAGATACGCAGTATTTT
>15|TRBV6-5|NA|TRBJ2-5|few
CASSYPRGGQETQYF
TGTGCCAGCAGTTACCCTCGGGGCGGGCAAGAGACCCAGTACTTC
>13|TRBV4-3|NA|TRBJ1-5|few
CASSRDGAGPQHF
TGCGCCAGCAGCCGAGACGGGGCAGGGCCCCAGCATTTT
>15|TRBV14|NA|TRBJ1-2|few
CASSPLPPGTYGYTF
TGTGCCAGCAGCCCGCTCCCCCCAGGGACCTATGGCTACACCTTC
>15|TRBV6-2/TRBV6-3|TRBD2|TRBJ2-7|few
CASRPDGTSGYEQYF
TGTGCCAGCAGGCCGGACGGGACTAGCGGCTACGAGCAGTACTTC
>16|TRBV12-3/TRBV12-4|TRBD2|TRBJ2-1|NA
CASSLGVAGGLNEQFF
TGTGCCAGCAGTTTAGGGGTAGCGGGAGGACTCAATGAGCAGTTCTTC
>14|TRBV20-1|TRBD2|TRBJ2-7|many
CSARGLAGSYEQYF
TGCAGTGCTAGAGGACTAGCGGGTTCCTACGAGCAGTACTTC
>15|TRBV11-2|NA|TRBJ2-3|many
CASSSRFSDTDTQYF
TGTGCCAGCAGCTCGAGGTTTAGCGATACAGATACGCAGTATTTT
>16|TRBV7-6|TRBD1|TRBJ2-3|many
CASSRALRGNTDTQYF
TGTGCCAGCAGCCGGGCCCTCAGGGGGAACACAGATACGCAGTATTTT